The 21 T cell receptor beta chains listed next were all sequenced from one sample in a study of blood T cell repertoires in COVID-19. The repertoire was sequenced with immunoSEQ multiplex PCR; TCRdb's copy has only in-frame clones and lacks some. The table lists 250,000 to 300,000 clones, 82% of them singletons. The sample consisted of peripheral blood. Receptors were obtained from a woman aged 18 to 35 with acute or convalescent COVID-19.

This clone occurred once. The chain uses TRBV27 and TRBJ2-1, with TRBD2 identical over 13 bases. CDR1 and CDR2 (germline): MNHEY, SMNVEV (reference sequence). This CDR3 has 17 amino acids. The junction had 6 bases not matched to a gene; V was cut back by 2 bases and J by 5 bases. For the CDR3, the DNA is TGTGCCAGCAGTTTAGCCAAACTAGCGGGAGGGAACAATGAGCAGTTCTTC. Translated, it gives CASSLAKLAGGNNEQFF.

This sequence joins TRBV18 and TRBJ1-1, with TRBD1 identical over 7 bases. With 3 bases clipped from V and 0 bases from J, the junction kept 13 bases outside the gene matches. CDR3 length: 18 amino acids. In germline, CDR1 is KGHSH, CDR2 LQKENI. CDR3 sequence reads: CASSPSEFVQGMNTEAFF. The CDR3, as DNA: TGTGCCAGCTCACCGTCAGAATTCGTACAGGGGATGAACACTGAAGCTTTCTTT.

The chain couples TRBV5-4 to TRBJ2-2; D is undetermined. Trimming took 4 bases from V and 6 from J, leaving 13 bases between them. The CDR3 spans 14 residues. Per the germline V gene, CDR1 is SGHNT and CDR2 is YYREEE (reference sequence). The CDR3 nucleotides read TGTGCCAGCAGCGTCGAGAGTCCCCCCGGGGAGCTGTTTTTT. This encodes CASSVESPPGELFF.

The chain has TRBV28 and TRBJ1-5, with D tentatively TRBD1 (6 bases). The germline gives CDR1 MDHEN, CDR2 SYDVKM. V lost 5 bases to trimming and J lost 6 bases, with 17 bases between them. The CDR3 loop spans 15 amino acids. The CDR3 sequence is CASSDSTGPSQPQHF. The CDR3 DNA sequence: TGTGCCAGCAGTGATTCAACAGGGCCAAGTCAGCCCCAGCATTTT.

The sample holds a few counts of this clone. The chain carries TRBV4-2 and TRBJ1-4; D unresolved. This CDR3 has 15 residues. CDR1 LGHNA and CDR2 YNFKEQ come from the germline V gene. V lost 1 base, J lost 3 bases, and 9 bases lay in between. CDR3 region: CASSQGGRANEKLFF. CDR3 nucleotides: TGTGCCAGCAGCCAAGGCGGTCGAGCTAATGAAAAACTGTTTTTT.

The genes are TRBV30 and TRBJ2-1, with TRBD1 as a possible D gene (5 bases). Trimming pared 5 bases from V and 4 bases from J, leaving 15 bases between. Germline CDR1 GTSNPN, CDR2 SVGIG (reference sequence). This CDR3 comprises 14 residues. The CDR3: CAWETSGMYNEQFF. CDR3 nucleotide sequence: TGTGCCTGGGAAACATCAGGGATGTACAATGAGCAGTTCTTC.

This rearrangement joins TRBV9 to TRBJ2-1; D might be TRBD2 (5 bases). V gave up 1 base and J gave up 7 bases, with 12 bases separating them. This CDR3 has 14 amino acids. Germline values: CDR1 SGDLS, CDR2 YYNGEE. DNA for the CDR3: TGTGCCAGCAGCGTACAGGACTTAGCGAATGAGCAGTTCTTC. It is translated as CASSVQDLANEQFF.

This clone appeared a few times. The V call is TRBV18, the J call TRBJ1-2; no reliable D call. The CDR3 contains 17 residues. Germline CDR1 KGHSH, CDR2 LQKENI. V was cut by 3 bases and J by 0 bases, with 17 bases left in between. The CDR3 protein is CASSPMDSPMSNYGYTF. DNA for the CDR3: TGTGCCAGCTCACCGATGGACTCCCCGATGTCTAACTATGGCTACACCTTC.

This clone occurred many times. V and J are TRBV30 and TRBJ2-2, with 14 nucleotides matching TRBD2. V shed 3 bases and J 6 bases; nucleotides not matched to a gene: 6. The CDR3 extends over 16 amino acids. The germline V gene has CDR1 GTSNPN and CDR2 SVGIG (reference sequence). For the CDR3, the DNA is TGTGCCTGGAGGCCCAAGGGACTAGCGGGAGCCGGGGAGCTGTTTTTT. Translation gives CAWRPKGLAGAGELFF.

The rearrangement links TRBV5-8 to TRBJ1-2, with TRBD1 identical over 8 bases. The germline CDR1 and CDR2 sequences are SGHTS and YDEGEE. The CDR3 sequence is 15 residues long. With 3 bases clipped from V and 8 bases from J, the junction kept 12 bases outside the gene matches. This chain's CDR3 is CASSSVGQGARGYTF. The CDR3 DNA follows: TGTGCCAGCAGCTCCGTTGGGCAGGGGGCGAGGGGCTACACCTTC.

The J gene is TRBJ2-3, the V gene TRBV5-1, with 7 bases that match TRBD1. The CDR3 is 15 amino acids. CDR1 and CDR2 from the germline V gene are SGHRS and YFSETQ. V lost 2 bases to trimming and J lost 3 bases; unmatched junction nucleotides: 6. The CDR3 bases are TGCGCCAGCAGCTTAGACAGGGTTACGACAGATACGCAGTATTTT. Translating it yields CASSLDRVTTDTQYF. Full variable domain (remainder filled in from reference TRBV5-1 and TRBJ2-3): KAGVTQTPRYLIKTRGQQVTLSCSPISGHRSVSWYQQTPGQGLQFLFEYFSETQRNKGNFPGRFSGRQFSNSRSEMNVSTLELGDSALYLCASSLDRVTTDTQYFGPGTRLTVL.

V and J are TRBV3-1 (or the pseudogene TRBV3-2) and TRBJ2-7; a weak D match, TRBD2 (6 bases). CDR3 size: 15 residues. V shed 2 bases and J shed 6 bases, with 17 bases lying between them. Germline V gives CDR1 LGHDT, CDR2 YNNKEL (reference sequence). CDR3 amino acids: CASSQYMGGGLEQYF. Written as DNA, the CDR3 is TGTGCCAGCAGCCAATATATGGGGGGAGGCCTCGAGCAGTACTTC.

The genes are TRBV9 and TRBJ1-5, with D maybe TRBD1 (6 bases). CDR3 length: 19 amino acids. Looked up from germline, CDR1 is SGDLS and CDR2 is YYNGEE. V dropped 0 bases and J dropped 1 base, with 20 bases sitting between them. The CDR3 sequence: CASSVVSRIGTKSNQPQHF. The CDR3 nucleotides read TGTGCCAGCAGCGTAGTCAGTCGGATTGGGACAAAAAGCAATCAGCCCCAGCATTTT. The variable domain in full, completed from reference TRBV9 and TRBJ1-5, reads DSGVTQTPKHLITATGQRVTLRCSPRSGDLSVYWYQQSLDQGLQFLIQYYNGEERAKGNILERFSAQQFPDLHSELNLSSLELGDSALYFCASSVVSRIGTKSNQPQHFGDGTRLSIL.

The chain recombines TRBV11-2 with TRBJ2-2; 7 bases fit TRBD1. Losses at the gene ends were 11 bases for V and 1 base for J; bases not matched to a gene: 10. In germline, CDR1 is SGHAT, CDR2 FQNNGV. CDR3 length equals 15 residues. Here the CDR3 DNA reads TGTGCCTACAGGGGCTCAGCTCAGAACACCGGGGAGCTGTTTTTT. Translation gives CAYRGSAQNTGELFF.

This clone was picked up a small number of times. The CDR3 DNA reads TGTGCCAGTAGTATGGAGAGCCTCTTTATTGGGGAGCAGTACTTC. Its protein product is CASSMESLFIGEQYF. This chain joins TRBV19 and TRBJ2-7; no definite D call. Trimming removed 3 bases at V and 7 bases at J, with 19 bases between. The germline gives CDR1 LNHDA, CDR2 SQIVND (reference sequence). The CDR3 is 15 residues long.

V usage is TRBV6-1 and J usage is TRBJ2-7; D ambiguous. V lost 0 bases and J lost 6, with 12 bases in between. CDR3 length: 14 residues. The germline CDR1 and CDR2 sequences are MNHNS and SASEGT. The CDR3 nucleotides are TGTGCCAGCAGTGAAGCGATCCTGAGAGGCGAGCAGTACTTC. Protein sequence: CASSEAILRGEQYF.

The chain carries TRBV4-2 and TRBJ1-4; 9 nucleotides agree with TRBD1. V lost 4 bases and J lost 7; bases outside the gene matches: 13. The CDR3 runs to 17 residues. The germline CDR1 and CDR2 sequences are LGHNA and YNFKEQ. The CDR3, as DNA: TGTGCCAGCAGCCCAACCTCGGGACAGGGTGAGGGTGAAAAACTGTTTTTT. Protein sequence: CASSPTSGQGEGEKLFF.

This clone was seen a handful of times. V usage is TRBV13 and J usage is TRBJ2-7; D may be TRBD1 (6 bases). This CDR3 contains 14 residues. The V gene's germline CDR1 is PRHDT and CDR2 FYEKMQ (reference sequence). Between the trimmed V and J ends, which lost 3 bases and 4 bases, there was a span of 13 bases. The CDR3 reads CASSFSTGQYEQYF. DNA of the CDR3: TGTGCCAGCAGCTTTTCCACAGGGCAGTACGAGCAGTACTTC.

J is TRBJ2-7 and V is TRBV5-8; 14 bases are shared with TRBD2. V lost 3 bases, J lost 0 bases, and 5 bases stayed unmatched. This CDR3 comprises 17 residues. The germline V gene encodes CDR1 SGHTS and CDR2 YDEGEE. The DNA for the CDR3 is TGTGCCAGCAGCTGGGGACTAGCGGGAGTAAGCTCCTACGAGCAGTACTTC. This sequence encodes CASSWGLAGVSSYEQYF.

This clone has more than one count but fewer than ten. The CDR3 nucleotides read TGTGCCAGCAGCTTAGAGCAGGGGGATACCGGGGAGCTGTTTTTT. Translated, it gives CASSLEQGDTGELFF. J is TRBJ2-2 and V is TRBV7-8, with TRBD1 identical over 7 bases. V trimming: 1 base; J trimming: 5 bases; junction bases outside the gene matches: 4. CDR1 is SGHVS and CDR2 is FQNEAQ in the germline V gene. The CDR3 has 15 residues.

The J gene is TRBJ1-1, the V gene TRBV20-1, with D uncertain. The V gene's germline CDR1 is DFQATT and CDR2 SNEGSKA (reference sequence). The CDR3 contains 12 residues. Trimming took off 3 bases at V and 2 bases at J, with 7 bases between the two ends. The CDR3 protein is CSASVSNTEAFF. The CDR3 DNA reads as TGCAGTGCTAGTGTGTCTAACACTGAAGCTTTCTTT.